Shown below are 7 T cell receptor beta chains from a single sample sequenced in a study of shared clonotypes between healthy human individuals. The table came from immunoSEQ multiplex PCR; TCRdb's copy has only in-frame clones and leaves some out. Among just over 2,000,000 clones listed, about 95% were seen once. Positively selected for CCR7, the CD45RO-negative cells used as naive CD8 cells excluded terminally differentiated effector memory CD45RA+ cells. Sample: naive CD8+ T cells sorted from blood. The receptor source for this set is a man aged 18-30 years in good health.

This chain joins TRBV7-6 and TRBJ1-1, with unresolved D. This CDR3 is built from 15 residues. Germline V lookup: CDR1 SGHVS, CDR2 FNYEAQ. V lost 2 bases and J lost 3, with 13 bases in between. CDR3 amino acids: CASSLSGPLDTEAFF. CDR3 bases: TGTGCCAGCAGCTTAAGTGGGCCTCTGGACACTGAAGCTTTCTTT.

This clone was recorded only once. Relative to the germline gene, one junction end is altered; a read error may explain this. The V and J genes are TRBV5-8 and TRBJ1-5; 8 bases line up with TRBD1. The CDR3 extends over 15 amino acids. Germline loops: CDR1 SGHTS, CDR2 YDEGEE. The CDR3 DNA reads TGTGCCAGCAGCTTGTGGGACAGGAGCAAACAGCCCCAGCATTTT. Its protein product is CASSLWDRSKQPQHF.

The DNA for the CDR3 is TGTGCCAGCAGCTTAGGCCTTGGAGTCACCGGGGAGCTGTTTTTT. Residues: CASSLGLGVTGELFF. The chain uses TRBV13 and TRBJ2-2; D unclear. The germline V gene has CDR1 PRHDT and CDR2 FYEKMQ (reference sequence). The CDR3 consists of 15 residues. The V end was cut by 0 bases, the J end by 4 bases, with 9 bases between.

The chain uses TRBV27 and TRBJ2-7, with 7 bases that match TRBD2. Losses at the gene ends were 5 bases for V and 7 bases for J; bases not matched to a gene: 8. There are 13 residues in the CDR3. Germline-derived CDR1 and CDR2 are MNHEY and SMNVEV (reference sequence). The CDR3 DNA reads as TGTGCCAGCAGTGGGGAGGGCCTGGGGGAGCAGTACTTC. It yields the protein CASSGEGLGEQYF.

The V call is TRBV7-6, the J call TRBJ2-7, with TRBD2 identical over 7 bases. This CDR3 has 16 amino acids. J lost 0 bases, V lost 1 base, and 6 bases had no gene match. Germline V gene data show CDR1 as SGHVS and CDR2 as FNYEAQ. CDR3 nucleotides: TGTGCCAGCAGCTTAGGATTGGGGGAGGGCTCCTACGAGCAGTACTTC. It encodes CASSLGLGEGSYEQYF. The complete variable domain, with remaining parts taken from reference TRBV7-6 and TRBJ2-7, reads GAGVSQSPRYKVTKRGQDVALRCDPISGHVSLYWYRQALGQGPEFLTYFNYEAQQDKSGLPNDRFSAERPEGSISTLTIQRTEQRDSAMYRCASSLGLGEGSYEQYFGPGTRLTVT.

J is TRBJ2-5 and V is TRBV6-5; TRBD2 might be the D (5 bases). Trimming cost V 2 bases and J 3 bases, with 10 bases left between them. This CDR3 has 14 residues. Per the germline V gene, CDR1 is MNHEY and CDR2 is SVGAGI. Here the CDR3 DNA reads TGTGCCAGCAGTTACGGACTCTCCAAAGAGACCCAGTACTTC. This gives the protein CASSYGLSKETQYF.

This clone was found once. The J gene is TRBJ2-7, the V gene TRBV7-2; 9 bases are a match to TRBD1. The CDR3 is made up of 16 amino acids. With V trimmed by 4 bases and J by 0 bases, 7 bases remained unmatched. Germline CDR1 SGHTA, CDR2 FQGNSA. Written as DNA, the CDR3 is TGTGCCAGCAGCTCAGAACAGGGGGCGCCCTCCTACGAGCAGTACTTC. The encoded protein is CASSSEQGAPSYEQYF.